Sequencing of this T cell receptor beta chain was carried out in a study of CD8+ T cells in alopecia areata. cDNA serving as the sequencing template came from extracted, reverse transcribed RNA. Profiling relied on immunoSEQ multiplex PCR, and the TCRdb table lists in-frame clones only, not all of them. The sample holds 290,000 or so clones, and no clone turns up only once. Per the germline V gene, CDR1 is NSQYPW and CDR2 is LRSPGD (reference sequence). Unmatched junction bases numbered 5, after V lost 4 bases and J lost 3 bases. The CDR3 totals 14 residues. This clone was seen a few times. Gene labels here are mouse ones. The read terminates 4 residues ahead of where the CDR3 ends, so the germline J gene completes it. Combined cutaneous lymph node cells underwent sorting by CD4, CD8alpha, NKG2D, NKG2ACE and additional markers.

Sequencing was carried out using CD4+ T cells sorted from a lymph node. The genes are TRBV1 and TRBJ1-1, with TRBD1 matching over 7 bases. This clonotype was obtained from a C3H/HeJ mouse with alopecia areata. Strain MHC haplotype: H2-k. CDR3 residues: CTCSDRGKYTEVFF. The covered CDR3 bases are TGCACCTGCAGTGACAGGGGAAAATACACA.